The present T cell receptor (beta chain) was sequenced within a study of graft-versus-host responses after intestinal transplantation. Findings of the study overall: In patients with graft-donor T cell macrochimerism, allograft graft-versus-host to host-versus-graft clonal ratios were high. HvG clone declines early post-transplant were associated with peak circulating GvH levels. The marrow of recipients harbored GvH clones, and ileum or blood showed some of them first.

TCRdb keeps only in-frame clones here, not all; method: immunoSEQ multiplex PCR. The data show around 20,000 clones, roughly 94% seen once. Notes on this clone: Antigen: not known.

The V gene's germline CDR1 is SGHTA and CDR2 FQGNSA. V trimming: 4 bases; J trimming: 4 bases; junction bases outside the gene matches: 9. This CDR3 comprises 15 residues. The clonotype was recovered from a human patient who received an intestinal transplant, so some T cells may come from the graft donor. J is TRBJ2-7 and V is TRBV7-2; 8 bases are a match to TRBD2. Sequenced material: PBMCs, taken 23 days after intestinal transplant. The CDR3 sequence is CASSSSRAGDYEQYF. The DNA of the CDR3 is TGTGCCAGCAGCTCAAGCCGAGCGGGAGATTACGAGCAGTACTTC.